This TCR beta chain came from a study of blood T cells in healthy people across ages. Study outcomes and limitations: The unknown donor CMV status may have confounded expanded clonotype changes.

Looked up from germline, CDR1 is SGHDN and CDR2 is FVKESK. The CDR3 loop spans 14 amino acids. A second PCR, run for roughly 6 to 11 cycles, used a sample-barcoded 5' primer plus a J-beta primer mix. TCRdb itself ran the 5' RACE reads through MiXCR, one entry per CDR3 protein. This table holds approximately 780,000 distinct CDR3 sequences, approximately 24% found once. The draw of peripheral blood yielded ten milliliters from each donor. This clonotype was seen only once. Antigen: not known. This sample also belongs to another study, concerning T cells of mothers and their children. That investigation notes: Mothers gave over 9.5 million TCR beta CDR3 reads each, and children about 3 million each.

The clonotype originates from a boy aged 10-17 years in good health. The chain links TRBV14 to TRBJ2-1; a weak D match, TRBD1 (6 bases). The J call may be mistaken, given a closer DNA end match to TRBJ2-5. The specimen sequenced was blood. The CDR3 nucleotides are TGTGCCAGCAGCCACCAGGGGCCGCGAGAGACCCAGTACTTC. Protein product: CASSHQGPRETQYF.